One and the same sample provided the 13 T cell receptor beta chains below, sequenced in a study of metastatic and nonmetastatic thyroid tumors. TCRdb redid the clone calls on the PCR reads using MiXCR. The table records around 18,000 clones, around 13% of them present only once. All patients reached thyroid surgery having received no treatment beforehand. Sample: blood. All receptors come from a female donor with papillary thyroid cancer or a benign thyroid nodule (not recorded which). Some clones in this sample may be carry-over from other donors' samples.

By share of the sample, this clone is medium-sized. The CDR3: CASSHGTSGADTQYF. The CDR3 DNA follows: TGTGCCAGCAGTCATGGGACTAGCGGGGCAGATACGCAGTATTTT. This chain joins TRBV6-1 and TRBJ2-3; 13 nucleotides align to TRBD2. This CDR3 has 15 residues. Germline CDR1 reads MNHNS; CDR2 reads SASEGT. The V and J ends lost 5 bases and 4 bases, in that order; junction bases with no gene match: 3.

The chain combines TRBV4-1 with TRBJ2-7; D may be TRBD1 (5 bases). There are 12 residues in the CDR3. Germline V CDR1 and CDR2: MGHRA, YSYEKL. Trimming took 7 bases from V and 5 from J, leaving 12 bases between them. DNA for the CDR3: TGCGCCAGCATCCAGGGTGGTCACGAGCAGTACTTC. Protein sequence: CASIQGGHEQYF.

This clone was counted at least ten times. The chain joins TRBV20-1 to TRBJ2-1, with no clear D. Germline CDR1 is DFQATT and CDR2 is SNEGSKA (reference sequence). V lost 6 bases, J lost 2 bases, and 14 bases lay in between. The CDR3 loop spans 14 amino acids. The CDR3 protein is CSAASHGPYNEQFF. The CDR3 DNA follows: TGCAGTGCCGCCTCGCACGGACCCTACAATGAGCAGTTCTTC.

Relative to its sample, this clone is medium-sized (0.01 to 0.1%). The V gene is TRBV6-1, the J gene TRBJ2-7; D gene uncertain. With 6 bases removed from V and 0 bases from J, the gap between germline ends came to 9 bases. CDR3 length: 13 residues. CDR1 and CDR2 from the germline V gene are MNHNS and SASEGT. CDR3 region: CASSETHSYEQYF. DNA of the CDR3: TGTGCCAGCAGCGAGACGCACTCCTACGAGCAGTACTTC.

This clone turned up a few times. The CDR3 is CASIPGTGGGYYTF. The CDR3 DNA reads TGTGCCAGCATACCCGGGACAGGGGGCGGTTACTACACCTTC. The chain carries TRBV12-3 or TRBV12-4 and TRBJ1-2; 12 bases map to TRBD1. Losses at the gene ends were 7 bases for V and 10 bases for J; bases not matched to a gene: 10. The CDR3 is made up of 14 amino acids.

The chain recombines TRBV20-1 with TRBJ1-1, with 8 bases lining up with TRBD1. V shed 4 bases, J shed 1 base, and the junction held 5 bases outside the gene matches. In germline, CDR1 is DFQATT, CDR2 SNEGSKA (reference sequence). This CDR3 contains 14 residues. In DNA, the CDR3 is TGCAGTGCTACCCAGGGGGCTTGGAACACTGAAGCTTTCTTT. It codes for CSATQGAWNTEAFF.

This clone was picked up a small number of times. The V and J genes are TRBV6-1 and TRBJ2-3; tentatively, D is TRBD1 or TRBD2 (6 bases each). The CDR3 is made up of 12 amino acids. Per germline, CDR1 MNHNS and CDR2 SASEGT. CDR3 amino acids: CVIGGDTDTQYF. The CDR3 DNA reads TGTGTCATCGGGGGCGACACAGATACGCAGTATTTT.

This clone was observed at least ten times. V is TRBV30 and J is TRBJ1-2; D gene unclear. This CDR3 comprises 13 residues. The V end lost 5 bases, the J end lost 0 bases, and 10 bases lay between the germline ends. Looked up from germline, CDR1 is GTSNPN and CDR2 is SVGIG (reference sequence). CDR3: CAWVHQANYGYTF. DNA of the CDR3: TGTGCCTGGGTACATCAGGCTAACTATGGCTACACCTTC.

The chain couples TRBV4-2 to TRBJ1-4; D ambiguous. This CDR3 has 15 amino acids. Trimming removed 0 bases at V and 7 bases at J, with 12 bases between. Germline V gene sequence: CDR1 LGHNA, CDR2 YNFKEQ. The CDR3 DNA sequence: TGTGCCAGCAGCCAAGAGAGAGAGGGAAGTGAAAAACTGTTTTTT. Protein product: CASSQEREGSEKLFF.

A word on this clone: A single base separates this from a much larger clone, so it may be a read error. Other DNA variants within this sample encode the same CDR3. This chain uses TRBV7-2 with TRBJ1-1; 8 bases fit TRBD1. The germline CDR1 and CDR2 sequences are SGHTA and FQGNSA. This CDR3 comprises 15 residues. J gave up 1 base and V 5 bases, and 6 bases lay outside the gene matches. DNA for the CDR3: TGTGCCAGCAGCCCAGGGGGCGTCAAGAACACTGAAGCTTTCTTT. This gives the protein CASSPGGVKNTEAFF. The variable domain in full, completed from reference TRBV7-2 and TRBJ1-1, reads GAGVSQSPSNKVTEKGKDVELRCDPISGHTALYWYRQSLGQGLEFLIYFQGNSAPDKSGLPSDRFSAERTGGSVSTLTIQRTQQEDSAVYLCASSPGGVKNTEAFFGQGTRLTVV.

This clone occurred many times. J is TRBJ2-7 and V is TRBV7-2; no firm D call. CDR3 length equals 14 residues. The V gene lost 5 bases and the J gene lost 0 bases, with 11 bases spanning the gap. Germline CDR1 is SGHTA and CDR2 is FQGNSA. The CDR3 loop is CASSTYSSSYEQYF. The CDR3, as DNA: TGTGCCAGCAGCACATACAGTAGCTCCTACGAGCAGTACTTC.

This clone was counted ten times or more. The V call is TRBV6-2 or TRBV6-3, the J call TRBJ2-1; unclear D gene. Germline-derived CDR1 and CDR2 are MNHEY and SVGEGT. The CDR3 loop spans 14 amino acids. V dropped 4 bases and J dropped 5 bases, with 12 bases sitting between them. CDR3 sequence (DNA): TGTGCCAGCAGTTCCCTAGGCTTGGACAATGAGCAGTTCTTC. This translates into CASSSLGLDNEQFF.

This clone was seen repeatedly, ten times or more. This chain links TRBV5-4 with TRBJ1-1, with D uncertain. Germline CDR1 reads SGHNT; CDR2 reads YYREEE (reference sequence). The CDR3 runs to 13 residues. The germline V and J ends were trimmed by 0 bases and 1 base, with 4 bases remaining between them. The CDR3 DNA is TGTGCCAGCAGCTTGGACAGGAACACTGAAGCTTTCTTT. Amino acid sequence: CASSLDRNTEAFF. Using reference TRBV5-4 and TRBJ1-1 for the parts outside the CDR3, the full variable domain is ETGVTQSPTHLIKTRGQQVTLRCSSQSGHNTVSWYQQALGQGPQFIFQYYREEENGRGNFPPRFSGLQFPNYSSELNVNALELDDSALYLCASSLDRNTEAFFGQGTRLTVV.